This is a list of T cell receptor beta chains from one sample in a study of cytomegalovirus exposure and HLA in healthy donors. The table came from immunoSEQ multiplex PCR; TCRdb's copy has only in-frame clones and leaves some out. The sample lists 100,000 to 150,000 clones, more than 75% occurring once. The sequencing sample was made of PBMCs. Receptor source: a male donor in good health and CMV-seronegative. The CDR3 runs from the conserved cysteine through the conserved F or W. A D gene is named only where the DNA matches it firmly. Size is stated for part of the rows, as once, few or many counts, or as a class when the clone is expanded.

CDR3aa: CASTPGAYGYTF
CDR3nt: TGTGCCAGCACCCCAGGGGCCTATGGCTACACCTTC
abundance: -
d_gene: -
v_gene: TRBV6-5
j_gene: TRBJ1-2

CDR3aa: CASRLTGGLGSNQPQHF
CDR3nt: TGTGCCAGCAGACTGACAGGGGGGTTGGGAAGCAATCAGCCCCAGCATTTT
abundance: few
d_gene: TRBD1
v_gene: TRBV27
j_gene: TRBJ1-5

CDR3aa: CAISSGYSNQPQHF
CDR3nt: TGTGCCATCTCCTCGGGGTATAGCAATCAGCCCCAGCATTTT
abundance: -
d_gene: -
v_gene: TRBV2
j_gene: TRBJ1-5

CDR3aa: CASSPPMDRGYGYTF
CDR3nt: TGTGCCAGCTCACCACCGATGGACAGGGGCTATGGCTACACCTTC
abundance: -
d_gene: TRBD1
v_gene: TRBV18
j_gene: TRBJ1-2

CDR3aa: CASSYVRTAPNTEAFF
CDR3nt: TGTGCCAGCAGTTACGTCCGGACAGCCCCGAACACTGAAGCTTTCTTT
abundance: -
d_gene: -
v_gene: TRBV6-5
j_gene: TRBJ1-1

CDR3aa: CASSPREGETQYF
CDR3nt: TGTGCCAGCTCACCGAGGGAAGGGGAGACCCAGTACTTC
abundance: -
d_gene: -
v_gene: TRBV18
j_gene: TRBJ2-5

CDR3aa: CASSSLIGTKDNSPLHF
CDR3nt: TGTGCCAGCAGCAGTCTCATAGGGACAAAGGATAATTCACCCCTCCACTTT
abundance: -
d_gene: -
v_gene: TRBV5-6
j_gene: TRBJ1-6

CDR3aa: CASSSSFQGAGDQPQHF
CDR3nt: TGTGCCAGCAGCTCTTCCTTTCAGGGGGCTGGGGATCAGCCCCAGCATTTT
abundance: -
d_gene: TRBD1
v_gene: TRBV7-9
j_gene: TRBJ1-5

CDR3aa: CASSLGRAGKTYEQYF
CDR3nt: TGTGCCAGCTCACTAGGGAGGGCAGGCAAGACCTACGAGCAGTACTTC
abundance: -
d_gene: TRBD2
v_gene: TRBV18
j_gene: TRBJ2-7

CDR3aa: CASSLRSAGGQQTQYF
CDR3nt: TGTGCCAGCAGCCTACGCAGTGCGGGGGGCCAGCAGACCCAGTACTTC
abundance: -
d_gene: TRBD2
v_gene: TRBV7-2
j_gene: TRBJ2-5

CDR3aa: CASSGQGYTEAFF
CDR3nt: TGTGCCAGCAGCGGACAGGGGTACACTGAAGCTTTCTTT
abundance: -
d_gene: TRBD1
v_gene: TRBV5-4
j_gene: TRBJ1-1

CDR3aa: CSAGPGDEQYF
CDR3nt: TGCAGTGCAGGGCCGGGAGATGAGCAGTACTTC
abundance: -
d_gene: -
v_gene: TRBV20-1
j_gene: TRBJ2-7

CDR3aa: CASSPPLAGGIHEQYF
CDR3nt: TGTGCCAGCTCACCACCTCTGGCGGGGGGGATCCACGAGCAGTACTTC
abundance: once
d_gene: TRBD2
v_gene: TRBV18
j_gene: TRBJ2-7

CDR3aa: CAIAAGTGAYEQYF
CDR3nt: TGTGCCATCGCGGCCGGGACAGGGGCCTACGAGCAGTACTTC
abundance: -
d_gene: TRBD1
v_gene: TRBV10-3
j_gene: TRBJ2-7

CDR3aa: CASSARTGGDQPQHF
CDR3nt: TGTGCCAGCTCAGCCCGGACAGGGGGCGATCAGCCCCAGCATTTT
abundance: -
d_gene: TRBD1
v_gene: TRBV18
j_gene: TRBJ1-5

CDR3aa: CASSDGGTEEKYEQYF
CDR3nt: TGTGCCAGCAGTGACGGCGGGACAGAAGAAAAATACGAGCAGTACTTC
abundance: -
d_gene: -
v_gene: TRBV2
j_gene: TRBJ2-7

CDR3aa: CASSFIDRAETQYF
CDR3nt: TGTGCCAGCAGCTTTATCGACAGGGCAGAGACCCAGTACTTC
abundance: -
d_gene: TRBD1
v_gene: TRBV27
j_gene: TRBJ2-5

CDR3aa: CASSQGTVNTGELFF
CDR3nt: TGTGCCAGCAGCCAGGGGACAGTCAACACCGGGGAGCTGTTTTTT
abundance: -
d_gene: TRBD1
v_gene: TRBV7-9
j_gene: TRBJ2-2

CDR3aa: CASSDYSGGAGEQFF
CDR3nt: TGTGCCAGCAGTGACTATAGCGGGGGGGCCGGTGAGCAGTTCTTC
abundance: few
d_gene: TRBD2
v_gene: TRBV6-4
j_gene: TRBJ2-1

CDR3aa: CAWSSGTSGGAYNEQFF
CDR3nt: TGTGCCTGGAGCTCCGGGACTAGCGGGGGGGCCTACAATGAGCAGTTCTTC
abundance: -
d_gene: TRBD2
v_gene: TRBV30
j_gene: TRBJ2-1

CDR3aa: CASSLPLLGAGAYNEQFF
CDR3nt: TGTGCCAGCAGCCTACCCCTCTTGGGAGCGGGGGCCTACAATGAGCAGTTCTTC
abundance: few
d_gene: TRBD2
v_gene: TRBV5-6
j_gene: TRBJ2-1

CDR3aa: CASRDRGGDTEAFF
CDR3nt: TGTGCCAGCAGGGACAGGGGAGGGGACACTGAAGCTTTCTTT
abundance: few
d_gene: TRBD1
v_gene: TRBV2
j_gene: TRBJ1-1